This TCR beta chain was profiled in a study of cytomegalovirus exposure and HLA in healthy donors. For the study at large: Earlier work reported around 110 million unique TCR beta sequences from 150 million to 200 million T cells.

CDR1 is LGHNA, CDR2 YNFKEQ, per germline. The CDR3 is made up of 16 amino acids. Deletions cut 1 base from V and 3 bases from J, with 13 bases between. About this clone: Its antigen is not known.

Study-level findings and limits: V segments that were indistinguishable, TRBV6-2 and TRBV6-3 among them, were omitted from analysis.

The primer mix had 60 Vbeta and 13 Jbeta primers. The repertoire was sequenced with immunoSEQ multiplex PCR; TCRdb's copy has only in-frame clones and lacks some. The data hold around 160,000 clones, with 65% to 85% observed a single time. The chain has TRBV4-2 and TRBJ2-1, with D maybe TRBD2 (5 bases). The sample was PBMCs. This clonotype originated in a woman aged 40 to 50 in good health and CMV-seropositive. The DNA for the CDR3 is TGTGCCAGCAGCCAAGTTTCCAGCGGAGACTACAATGAGCAGTTCTTC. Translation: CASSQVSSGDYNEQFF.